This T cell receptor beta chain was recorded in a study of OX40 agonist ivuxolimab in advanced cancers. Study-level findings and limits: CD4+ and CD8+ blood T cells expanded clonally by week 6 at 0.1 to 3.0 mg/kg.

This clone was seen a single time. Antigen specificity is unknown. The germline gives CDR1 LNHDA, CDR2 SQIVND (reference sequence). The CDR3 has 17 amino acids. Germline trimming cut 6 bases from V and 8 bases from J; bases unmatched to any gene: 13. Only in-frame clones appear in the TCRdb table, and some are missing; sequencing was by immunoSEQ multiplex PCR. The data show fewer than 90,000 clones, around 90% seen once. The sample consisted of CD4+ or CD8+ T cells sorted from blood, taken in a trial of the OX40 agonist ivuxolimab. This chain links TRBV19 with TRBJ2-1, with TRBD2 identical over 13 bases. The source is an adult with an advanced solid tumor such as melanoma, head and neck, liver or kidney cancer. The chain's CDR3 is CASSTRTGTSGIDEQFF. The CDR3 DNA follows: TGTGCCAGTAGCACGAGGACCGGGACTAGCGGGATAGATGAGCAGTTCTTC.